This is a list of T cell receptor beta chains from one sample in a study of beta chain features in type 1 diabetes. Repertoires were generated with immunoSEQ multiplex PCR, while TCRdb's copy carries only in-frame clones and drops some. The sample consists of nearly 250,000 clones, over 65% of them appearing once. The sample was naive CD4+ T cells from blood. Source of these receptors: a man aged 25-45 years in good health. CDR3s include the opening cysteine and the closing phenylalanine or tryptophan.

V gene: TRBV13
J gene: TRBJ2-7
CDR3 protein: CASSLGTGYEQYF

V gene: TRBV30
J gene: TRBJ1-1
CDR3 protein: CAWRGSLNTEAFF

V gene: TRBV9
J gene: TRBJ2-2
CDR3 protein: CASSVGLAGGPTGELFF

V gene: TRBV4-1
J gene: TRBJ1-1
CDR3 protein: CASSQGGGRSRNTEAFF

V gene: TRBV29-1
J gene: TRBJ1-2
CDR3 protein: CSVGTGGGYGYTF

V gene: TRBV13
J gene: TRBJ2-1
CDR3 protein: CASSLPIDNEQFF

V gene: TRBV28
J gene: TRBJ2-3
CDR3 protein: CAESTESTDTQYF

V gene: TRBV20-1
J gene: TRBJ2-5
CDR3 protein: CSARGETQYF

V gene: TRBV7-9
J gene: TRBJ2-1
CDR3 protein: CASSLEAYSYNEQFF

V gene: TRBV23-1
J gene: TRBJ1-2
CDR3 protein: CASSSKTVNYGYTF

V gene: TRBV30
J gene: TRBJ1-2
CDR3 protein: CAWSPQGANGYTF

V gene: TRBV30
J gene: TRBJ1-1
CDR3 protein: CAWSLGGPFARAFF

V gene: TRBV5-6
J gene: TRBJ2-5
CDR3 protein: CASSRTVKETQYF

V gene: TRBV15
J gene: TRBJ2-1
CDR3 protein: CATSSRLTYNEQFF

V gene: TRBV4-1
J gene: TRBJ2-4
CDR3 protein: CASRGTGENIQYF

V gene: TRBV30
J gene: TRBJ2-7
CDR3 protein: CAWRRTNSYEQYF

V gene: TRBV13
J gene: TRBJ2-7
CDR3 protein: CASSHRGSLIYEQYF

V gene: TRBV11-2
J gene: TRBJ2-1
CDR3 protein: CASSFGTEYNEQFF

V gene: TRBV4-1
J gene: TRBJ2-4
CDR3 protein: CASSQIDRKNIQYF

V gene: TRBV28
J gene: TRBJ1-1
CDR3 protein: CASSSLLGGSTEAFF

V gene: TRBV6-6
J gene: TRBJ2-3
CDR3 protein: CASSGDSTDTQYF

V gene: TRBV9
J gene: TRBJ2-5
CDR3 protein: CASSPQRSNPEGTQYF

V gene: TRBV18
J gene: TRBJ2-2
CDR3 protein: CASSPQSTGELFF

V gene: TRBV30
J gene: TRBJ1-1
CDR3 protein: CAWTPGGNTEAFF

V gene: TRBV9
J gene: TRBJ1-2
CDR3 protein: CASSVESLSGGYTF

V gene: TRBV28
J gene: TRBJ2-3
CDR3 protein: CASSSWTSGSTDTQYF

V gene: TRBV2
J gene: TRBJ2-4
CDR3 protein: CASSERLAKNIQYF

V gene: TRBV20-1
J gene: TRBJ2-7
CDR3 protein: CSAGESYEQYF

V gene: TRBV27
J gene: TRBJ2-3
CDR3 protein: CASSSQFSTDTQYF

V gene: TRBV9
J gene: TRBJ2-5
CDR3 protein: CASSTTGAGETQYF